This T cell receptor (beta chain) came from a study of blood T cell repertoires in COVID-19 (dated by TCRdb to about 2020). General notes on the study: The collaborator samples originated in the United States, Italy and Spain and spanned the acute and convalescent phases of COVID-19. The dataset comprised deeply sampled blood TCRbeta repertoires from subjects exposed to, actively infected with, or recovered from COVID-19. The repertoires were released in a freely available public database meant as a resource for research on the immune response to SARS-CoV-2. Where HLA class I and class II types were available, the types were taken from metadata supplied by the sample provider, not from assay-based typing. Nearly every sample came with metadata listing a de-identified subject ID, COVID-19 status, age in years and sex. The material from the prospective study consisted of cDNA or gDNA derived from T cells, B-cell-depleted T cells, or PBMCs. The samples were drawn from two sources: the first 160 participants of the ongoing ImmuneRACE study, and 1,254 subjects contributed by 6 global collaborators.

General conclusions and limits of the study: The amount of clinical and demographic metadata varied by source and participant and was provided uncurated.

The collaborating institutions used their own protocols to collect whole blood in K2EDTA tubes. For TCRbeta analysis, collaborator samples were shipped as frozen whole blood, as isolated PBMCs, or as DNA extracted from either sample type. Relative to germline, V is 5 bases shorter and J is 5 bases shorter, with 12 bases between their ends. The germline V gene yields SGHVS for CDR1 and FQNEAQ for CDR2. Reading from cysteine to phenylalanine, the CDR3 counts 13 amino acids. CDR3 DNA is the only sequence kept; it has 39 bases, read in frame from the first base. As to this clone: No antigen is known for it. Base qualities are not provided; no much larger clone lies one nucleotide away.

The immunoSEQ Assay, a bias-controlled multiplex PCR, was used to amplify TCRbeta CDR3 regions from genomic DNA. The paper's data handling went like this. Within the assay, amplification of reference gene primers was used to estimate how many nucleated cells each sample contained. To quantify the absolute abundance of each unique TCRbeta CDR3 rearrangement, sequence reads were collapsed and filtered. For each sample, productive Simpson clonality was calculated as the square root of Simpson's diversity index over productive rearrangements. This is the immuneACCESS table as TCRdb keeps it, with only in-frame sequences that have V and J called. A part of the clones is gone; compared with another copy, unresolved V genes explain less than half, and the rest is unexplained. V, J and clone size are those of that table, while D and trimming were read from the DNA. This sample is represented by over 85,000 clones; roughly 84% of them were singletons. The leading ten clones occupy 4% to 5.5% of the sample.

Recombination connected TRBV7-8 to TRBJ1-1; 6 matching bases give a weak D call of TRBD1. The sample comprised peripheral blood. The sequence was collected from a human donor in a cohort sampled during active COVID-19. CDR3 loop: CASSQGHGTEAFF. The DNA sequence is TGTGCCAGCAGCCAGGGACACGGGACTGAAGCTTTCTTT.